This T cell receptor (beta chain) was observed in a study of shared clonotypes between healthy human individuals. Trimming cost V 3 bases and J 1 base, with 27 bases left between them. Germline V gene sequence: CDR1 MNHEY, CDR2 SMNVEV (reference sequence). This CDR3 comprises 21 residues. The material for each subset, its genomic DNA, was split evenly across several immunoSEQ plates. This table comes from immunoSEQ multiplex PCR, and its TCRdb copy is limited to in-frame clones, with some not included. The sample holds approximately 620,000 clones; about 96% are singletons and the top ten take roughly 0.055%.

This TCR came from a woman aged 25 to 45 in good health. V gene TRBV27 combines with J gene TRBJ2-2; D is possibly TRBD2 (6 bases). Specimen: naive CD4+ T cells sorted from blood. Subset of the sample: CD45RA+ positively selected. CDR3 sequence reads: CASSFQWDPTYWGVNTGELFF. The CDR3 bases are TGTGCCAGCAGTTTTCAGTGGGACCCTACGTATTGGGGGGTGAACACCGGGGAGCTGTTTTTT.